One sample yielded the 27 T cell receptor beta chains listed below, sequenced in a study of regulatory T cells in long-lasting Graves disease. Time point defined: newly diagnosed GD, antithyroid drugs for less than 3 months. PBMC RNA was the source of the TCR library. In building TCR beta libraries, iRepertoire HTBI primers were used together with Arm-PCR of CDR3 regions. In TCRdb, the multiplex PCR reads were re-called with MiXCR into one record per CDR3 protein. The sample lists about 500,000 distinct CDR3 sequences; 15% to 20% were seen once. These records were also assigned to another study, of T cells in Graves' hyperthyroidism and ophthalmopathy.

The sample consisted of peripheral blood mononuclear cells (PBMCs), taken at new diagnosis, from a patient treated with antithyroid drugs. The origin of the receptors is a man aged 35 to 55 with Graves disease.

This clonotype was found a few times. One base away lies a much larger clone, so this may be a sequencing read error. V usage is TRBV11-3 and J usage is TRBJ1-1; no firm D call. The CDR3 consists of 10 residues. Germline CDR1 and CDR2: SGHNT and YENEEA. V was cut by 11 bases and J by 8 bases, with 12 bases left in between. The CDR3 coding sequence is TGTGCCCCAAGAGCAAAGGAAGCTTTCTTT. This translates into CAPRAKEAFF.

A few counts support this clonotype. This may stem from a read error, because a much larger clone lies one nucleotide away. Since the CDR3 does not end with the conserved phenylalanine or tryptophan, this likely comes from a read error. The V call is TRBV13, the J call TRBJ2-3, with D unresolved. The germline V gene encodes CDR1 PRHDT and CDR2 FYEKMQ (reference sequence). Between the trimmed V and J ends, which lost 6 bases and 6 bases, there was a span of 13 bases. The CDR3 sequence is 13 residues long. CDR3 DNA sequence: TGTGCCAGCAGTCCCCGGGTGTATGATACGCAGTATTCT. Its translation: CASSPRVYDTQYS.

On this clonotype: A much larger clone differs by one base, so this may be a read error. This CDR3 fails to terminate in the conserved phenylalanine or tryptophan, so it likely reflects a read error. The chain carries TRBV18 and TRBJ1-5, with TRBD1 identical over 8 bases. Germline CDR1 reads KGHSH; CDR2 reads LQKENI. This CDR3 spans 15 amino acids. V lost 4 bases to trimming and J lost 3 bases; unmatched junction nucleotides: 5. The CDR3 loop reads CASSLLGQDNQPQHS. In DNA, the CDR3 is TGTGCCAGCTCACTGCTGGGACAGGACAATCAGCCCCAGCATTCT.

This clonotype showed up many times. The rearrangement joins TRBV20-1 to TRBJ2-3; 10 bases fit TRBD2. Germline V CDR1 and CDR2: DFQATT, SNEGSKA (reference sequence). J lost 1 base, V lost 3 bases, and 1 base had no gene match. This CDR3 is 14 amino acids long. CDR3 bases: TGCAGTGCTAGGGGGACTAGCGGCACAGATACGCAGTATTTT. Translation: CSARGTSGTDTQYF.

The rearrangement links TRBV12-3 or TRBV12-4 to TRBJ2-1, with TRBD2 as a possible D gene (5 bases). CDR3 length equals 14 residues. V gave up 3 bases and J gave up 5 bases, with 11 bases separating them. CDR3 nucleotides: TGTGCCAGCAGTTTGGTGCGGACTGACAATGAGCAGTTCTTC. It specifies CASSLVRTDNEQFF.

With respect to this clonotype: A far more abundant clone sits one base away, making this likely a read error. CDR3 amino acids: CAISLSSGATYNEQFF. The CDR3 bases are TGTGCCATCAGTTTATCTAGCGGGGCGACCTACAATGAGCAGTTCTTC. The chain couples TRBV10-3 to TRBJ2-1, with 9 positions matching TRBD2. The J segment lost 2 bases and the V segment lost 5 bases, leaving 7 bases of the junction unmatched. CDR1 is ENHRY and CDR2 is SYGVKD in the germline V gene. This CDR3 has 16 residues.

Ten or more counts support this clonotype. This chain uses TRBV3-1 with TRBJ1-4; D is unresolved. Germline CDR1 reads LGHDT; CDR2 reads YNNKEL (reference sequence). V was trimmed by 0 bases and J by 3 bases, leaving 5 bases between them. The CDR3 is 14 amino acids. The CDR3 DNA follows: TGTGCCAGCAGCCAAGATACATCTAATGAAAAACTGTTTTTT. Its protein is CASSQDTSNEKLFF.

Only a few counts were recorded for this clonotype. Germline and junction disagree at one end, which may indicate a read error. V is TRBV7-9 and J is TRBJ2-7, with 7 bases fitting TRBD1. The CDR3 has 17 amino acids. Germline CDR1 and CDR2: SEHNR and FQNEAQ (reference sequence). CDR3 sequence reads: CACSTTHDDRATYEQYF. Here the CDR3 DNA reads TGTGCCTGCAGCACGACGCACGACGACAGGGCCACCTACGAGCAGTACTTC.

This clonotype occurred many times. The chain employs TRBV7-8 and TRBJ2-7; 11 bases align to TRBD2. Per the germline V gene, CDR1 is SGHVS and CDR2 is FQNEAQ. With 7 bases clipped from V and 4 bases from J, the junction kept 6 bases outside the gene matches. CDR3 length: 14 residues. The CDR3 loop is CASNVAGGPYEQYF. Written as DNA, the CDR3 is TGTGCCAGCAACGTAGCGGGAGGGCCTTACGAGCAGTACTTC.

In regard to this clonotype: This may be a read error, as it is one base from a much larger clone. V and J are TRBV7-3 and TRBJ2-7, with a possible D match to TRBD1 (6 bases). The CDR3 is 13 residues long. The germline gives CDR1 SGHTA, CDR2 FQGTGA. The CDR3 sequence: CASTSDRSYERYF. CDR3 nucleotides: TGTGCCAGCACCTCGGACAGATCCTACGAGCGGTACTTC.

This clonotype was recorded many times. The V call is TRBV20-1, the J call TRBJ2-7; unclear D gene. The CDR3 length is 14 residues. The germline V gene has CDR1 DFQATT and CDR2 SNEGSKA (reference sequence). The germline V and J ends were trimmed by 5 bases and 4 bases, with 18 bases remaining between them. This chain's CDR3 is CSAVDAGLGYEQYF. The CDR3 nucleotides are TGCAGTGCTGTGGACGCAGGCCTCGGTTACGAGCAGTACTTC.

This clonotype was recorded at least ten times. J is TRBJ2-1 and V is TRBV12-5; tentative D call: TRBD2 (5 bases). The CDR3 has 13 residues. The V gene lost 7 bases and the J gene lost 9 bases, with 16 bases spanning the gap. Per germline, CDR1 LGHNT and CDR2 FRNRAP. The CDR3 reads CASAWPGIGEQFF. The CDR3 nucleotides read TGTGCTAGTGCTTGGCCGGGGATAGGTGAGCAGTTCTTC. Supplemented by reference TRBV12-5 and TRBJ2-1, the full variable domain reads DARVTQTPRHKVTEMGQEVTMRCQPILGHNTVFWYRQTMMQGLELLAYFRNRAPLDDSGMPKDRFSAEMPDATLATLKIQPSEPRDSAVYFCASAWPGIGEQFFGPGTRLTVL.

This clonotype was seen repeatedly, ten times or more. V and J are TRBV28 and TRBJ1-5; D is unclear. V was trimmed by 7 bases and J by 7 bases, leaving 17 bases between them. CDR3 length equals 14 residues. Germline CDR1 and CDR2: MDHEN and SYDVKM. DNA of the CDR3: TGTGCCAGCAACCCAGCAAGGACCGGCCAGCCCCAGCATTTT. It specifies CASNPARTGQPQHF.

This clonotype was found many times. The chain employs TRBV24-1 and TRBJ2-1; the D gene is possibly TRBD2 (5 bases). V was cut by 4 bases and J by 1 base, with 19 bases left in between. Germline V lookup: CDR1 KGHDR, CDR2 SFDVKD. CDR3 length: 18 amino acids. CDR3 coding DNA: TGTGCCACCAGTGACCCCGTCAGGACTGGTAGATCCTACAATGAGCAGTTCTTC. It translates to CATSDPVRTGRSYNEQFF.

This clonotype was observed many times. V and J are TRBV2 and TRBJ1-4, with D tentatively TRBD1 (5 bases). This CDR3 has 17 amino acids. Between the trimmed V and J ends, which lost 2 bases and 3 bases, there was a span of 16 bases. From germline, CDR1 is SNHLY and CDR2 FYNNEI. In DNA form, the CDR3 reads TGTGCCAGCAGTGAAATGGGGGGAGGGAGGTCTAATGAAAAACTGTTTTTT. Translating gives CASSEMGGGRSNEKLFF.

This chain connects TRBV15 to TRBJ1-5, with TRBD1 as a possible D gene (6 bases). The CDR3 has 17 amino acids. Trimming shortened V by 1 base and J by 3 bases, and 16 bases separated the two germline ends. Germline V gene lookup returns CDR1 LNHNV and CDR2 YYDKDF (reference sequence). The chain's CDR3 is CATSRVTGRSYNQPQHF. The CDR3 DNA follows: TGTGCCACCAGCAGAGTGACAGGCCGTAGTTACAATCAGCCCCAGCATTTT.

This clonotype was observed at least ten times. The gene calls are TRBV20-1 and TRBJ2-7, with 7 bases matching TRBD1. The CDR3 spans 16 residues. Germline CDR1 reads DFQATT; CDR2 reads SNEGSKA (reference sequence). The trim removed 1 base at V and 2 bases at J, leaving 11 bases unmatched. In DNA, the CDR3 is TGCAGTGCTAGAGCACCCGAGACAGGGATCACCTACGAGCAGTACTTC. Protein sequence: CSARAPETGITYEQYF.

There are many counts of this clonotype. The chain joins TRBV2 to TRBJ1-4; 7 bases match TRBD1. V gave up 7 bases and J gave up 10 bases; unmatched junction bases: 15. The CDR3 is 15 amino acids. Germline V gene data show CDR1 as SNHLY and CDR2 as FYNNEI. The CDR3 sequence: CASKYEEGADRKLFF. CDR3 sequence (DNA): TGTGCCAGCAAGTACGAGGAGGGGGCTGATAGAAAACTGTTTTTT.

This clonotype has a count of ten or more. The chain links TRBV2 to TRBJ1-5; 9 bases are shared with TRBD1. This CDR3 region has 15 residues. Germline lookup yields CDR1 SNHLY and CDR2 FYNNEI. The J segment lost 4 bases and the V segment lost 4 bases, leaving 5 bases of the junction unmatched. Written as DNA, the CDR3 is TGTGCCAGCAGTGCCACAGGGGGCCGGAATCAGCCCCAGCATTTT. It is translated as CASSATGGRNQPQHF.

As to this clonotype: With a much larger clone just one base away, this may be a read error. The conserved closing phenylalanine or tryptophan is absent in this CDR3, likely reflecting a read error. The CDR3, as DNA: TGTGCCTGGAGTAAGGGTGACAGGGGATTGTTCGAGCAGTACTCC. Translation: CAWSKGDRGLFEQYS. The rearrangement joins TRBV30 to TRBJ2-7; 8 positions agree with TRBD1. V shed 2 bases and J 6 bases; nucleotides not matched to a gene: 12. This CDR3 region has 15 residues. Germline V gene lookup returns CDR1 GTSNPN and CDR2 SVGIG (reference sequence).

This clonotype was detected many times. The chain links TRBV11-3 to TRBJ2-1; TRBD1 aligns across 7 bases. Germline-derived CDR1 and CDR2 are SGHNT and YENEEA. This CDR3 is 15 amino acids long. V dropped 5 bases and J dropped 0; count of bases not matched to a gene: 4. This chain's CDR3 is CASSVRDSSYNEQFF. DNA for the CDR3: TGTGCCAGCAGCGTCCGGGACAGCTCCTACAATGAGCAGTTCTTC. The full variable domain, in which reference TRBV11-3 and TRBJ2-1 provide the parts outside the CDR3, is EAGVVQSPRYKIIEKKQPVAFWCNPISGHNTLYWYLQNLGQGPELLIRYENEEAVDDSQLPKDRFSAERLKGVDSTLKIQPAELGDSAVYLCASSVRDSSYNEQFFGPGTRLTVL.

This clonotype occurred a few times. This chain connects TRBV9 to TRBJ2-3, with TRBD2 as a possible D gene (5 bases). Germline lookup yields CDR1 SGDLS and CDR2 YYNGEE. This CDR3 comprises 16 residues. V shed 4 bases and J shed 4 bases, with 19 bases lying between them. CDR3 sequence reads: CASSPSLGELADTQYF. CDR3 DNA: TGTGCCAGCAGCCCCTCACTGGGAGAACTGGCAGATACGCAGTATTTT.

This clonotype appeared many times. The rearrangement links TRBV7-9 to TRBJ2-3, with D possibly being TRBD1 (6 bases). Germline V lookup: CDR1 SEHNR, CDR2 FQNEAQ (reference sequence). CDR3 length: 15 amino acids. Trimming removed 5 bases at V and 4 bases at J, with 16 bases between. The CDR3 reads CASSPSLGASDTQYF. The DNA of the CDR3 is TGTGCCAGCAGCCCCTCCCTGGGGGCATCAGATACGCAGTATTTT.

In its sample, this clonotype was seen many times. J is TRBJ2-2 and V is TRBV7-9, with D possibly matching TRBD1 (6 bases). V lost 4 bases, J lost 5 bases, and 11 bases lay in between. Per the germline V gene, CDR1 is SEHNR and CDR2 is FQNEAQ (reference sequence). The CDR3 spans 14 residues. The CDR3 is CASSSAGETGELFF. In nucleotides, the CDR3 is TGTGCCAGCAGCTCAGCAGGGGAGACCGGGGAGCTGTTTTTT.

This clonotype was recorded at least ten times. This rearrangement joins TRBV28 to TRBJ2-3; possible D gene TRBD1, 5 bases. CDR3 length: 17 amino acids. Per the germline V gene, CDR1 is MDHEN and CDR2 is SYDVKM. V shed 6 bases and J shed 0 bases, with 19 bases lying between them. CDR3 DNA: TGTGCCAGCAGCGGCCTTGCGACAGTCTATAGCACAGATACGCAGTATTTT. Its translation: CASSGLATVYSTDTQYF. Together with reference TRBV28 and TRBJ2-3, the CDR3 gives the full variable domain: DVKVTQSSRYLVKRTGEKVFLECVQDMDHENMFWYRQDPGLGLRLIYFSYDVKMKEKGDIPEGYSVSREKKERFSLILESASTNQTSMYLCASSGLATVYSTDTQYFGPGTRLTVL.

The chain uses TRBV24-1 and TRBJ2-1, with 9 nucleotides matching TRBD2. The germline V gene has CDR1 KGHDR and CDR2 SFDVKD. Losses at the gene ends were 5 bases for V and 7 bases for J; bases not matched to a gene: 5. This CDR3 is 14 amino acids long. CDR3 DNA: TGTGCCACCAGTGGCAAGCGGGGGGTTAATGAGCAGTTCTTC. As protein: CATSGKRGVNEQFF.

This clonotype was seen a handful of times. J is TRBJ2-2 and V is TRBV7-2, with TRBD2 as a possible D gene (6 bases). Germline V gene data show CDR1 as SGHTA and CDR2 as FQGNSA. V was cut by 6 bases and J by 6 bases, with 17 bases left in between. This CDR3 spans 15 amino acids. The chain's CDR3 is CASRSTSSLPGELFF. The CDR3 coding sequence is TGTGCCAGCAGGTCGACTAGTTCCTTACCCGGGGAGCTGTTTTTT. Full variable domain (missing parts from reference TRBV7-2 and TRBJ2-2): GAGVSQSPSNKVTEKGKDVELRCDPISGHTALYWYRQSLGQGLEFLIYFQGNSAPDKSGLPSDRFSAERTGGSVSTLTIQRTQQEDSAVYLCASRSTSSLPGELFFGEGSRLTVL.